A selection of T cell receptor beta chains follows, all from one sample in a study of cytomegalovirus exposure and HLA in healthy donors. This table comes from immunoSEQ multiplex PCR, and its TCRdb copy is limited to in-frame clones, with some not included. The sample lists approximately 160,000 clones, around 80% seen once, with approximately 5.7% in the top ten. Input material: PBMCs. These receptors originate from a man aged 25-45 years in good health and CMV-seropositive. Each CDR3 is given with its conserved first and last residue. A D gene is named only where the DNA matches it firmly. Size values are once, few and many counts, or a class for expanded clones, and some rows have none.

j_gene | v_gene | d_gene | abundance | CDR3aa | CDR3nt
TRBJ2-7 | TRBV4-1 | TRBD1 | NA | CASSQPGQGQNEQYF | TGCGCCAGCAGCCAGCCCGGACAGGGGCAAAACGAGCAGTACTTC
TRBJ2-7 | TRBV7-9 | TRBD1 | NA | CASSAKPGQGESYEQYF | TGTGCCAGCAGCGCCAAACCCGGACAGGGCGAGTCCTACGAGCAGTACTTC
TRBJ1-5 | TRBV19 | NA | NA | CASSMRQVTSNQPQHF | TGTGCCAGTAGTATGAGACAGGTAACCAGCAATCAGCCCCAGCATTTT
TRBJ2-7 | TRBV29-1 | NA | NA | CSLGGCWINF | TGCAGCCTTGGAGGGTGTTGGATAAACTTC
TRBJ1-2 | TRBV6-5 | NA | NA | CASSGGQQYGYTF | TGTGCCAGCAGTGGGGGACAACAATATGGCTACACCTTC
TRBJ1-1 | TRBV27 | NA | NA | CASKTANTEAFF | TGTGCCAGCAAAACAGCAAACACTGAAGCTTTCTTT
TRBJ1-2 | TRBV7-9 | NA | NA | CASSLYGGPDGYTF | TGTGCCAGCAGCTTATACGGGGGGCCTGATGGCTACACCTTC
TRBJ2-7 | TRBV28 | NA | NA | CASSLSGMSEQYF | TGTGCCAGCAGTTTGTCGGGGATGAGTGAGCAGTACTTC
TRBJ1-2 | TRBV28 | TRBD1 | few | CASKSPGTANYGYTF | TGTGCCAGCAAAAGTCCCGGGACAGCGAACTATGGCTACACCTTC
TRBJ2-7 | TRBV21-1 | NA | NA | CASSHPDRGYEQYF | TGTGCCAGCAGCCACCCAGATCGGGGATACGAGCAGTACTTC
TRBJ2-5 | TRBV7-9 | TRBD1 | NA | CASSSGTAQGETQYF | TGTGCCAGCAGCTCTGGGACAGCACAAGGAGAGACCCAGTACTTC
TRBJ1-1 | TRBV7-2 | TRBD1 | NA | CASSLARTGEAEAFF | TGTGCCAGCAGCTTAGCTCGGACAGGGGAGGCTGAAGCTTTCTTT
TRBJ2-2 | TRBV5-6 | NA | NA | CASSSTVGYTGELFF | TGTGCCAGCAGCTCGACAGTCGGATACACCGGGGAGCTGTTTTTT
TRBJ2-1 | TRBV7-9 | TRBD2 | few | CASSIVGGTSSYNEQFF | TGTGCCAGCAGCATTGTGGGGGGGACCAGCTCCTACAATGAGCAGTTCTTC
TRBJ2-2 | TRBV11-3 | TRBD2 | NA | CASSSGTSGGITGELFF | TGTGCCAGCAGCTCCGGGACTAGCGGGGGGATCACCGGGGAGCTGTTTTTT
TRBJ2-6 | TRBV30 | NA | NA | CAWSRGSGANVLTF | TGTGCCTGGAGTAGGGGCTCTGGGGCCAACGTCCTGACTTTC
TRBJ2-3 | TRBV10-1 | TRBD2 | NA | CASASGGQGTQYF | TGCGCCAGTGCAAGCGGGGGGCAAGGTACGCAGTATTTT
TRBJ2-5 | TRBV19 | NA | NA | CASSIGTAQQETQYF | TGTGCCAGTAGTATAGGGACAGCCCAACAAGAGACCCAGTACTTC
TRBJ1-2 | TRBV9 | NA | NA | CASSSTVTKGIYGYTF | TGTGCCAGCAGCTCGACAGTCACGAAAGGTATCTATGGCTACACCTTC
TRBJ1-6 | TRBV27 | TRBD1 | NA | CASSFSSPGTGGTTNSPLHF | TGTGCCAGCAGTTTCTCAAGTCCCGGGACAGGGGGAACAACTAATTCACCCCTCCACTTT
TRBJ1-1 | TRBV27 | NA | NA | CASRSGGAVNTEAFF | TGTGCCAGCAGATCGGGGGGGGCGGTGAACACTGAAGCTTTCTTT
TRBJ1-2 | TRBV5-1 | TRBD1 | NA | CASSQDRINYGYTF | TGCGCCAGCAGCCAGGACAGGATTAACTATGGCTACACCTTC
TRBJ2-3 | TRBV11-3 | NA | NA | CASSLPGGDTQYF | TGTGCCAGCAGCCTCCCAGGGGGGGATACGCAGTATTTT
TRBJ2-3 | TRBV6-5 | NA | NA | CASSYSRVTDTQYF | TGTGCCAGCAGTTACTCGAGAGTCACAGATACGCAGTATTTT
TRBJ2-1 | TRBV27 | NA | NA | CASSRLQTYNEQFF | TGTGCCAGCAGTCGCCTGCAGACCTACAATGAGCAGTTCTTC
TRBJ2-7 | TRBV5-6 | NA | NA | CASSWGQYEQYF | TGTGCCAGCAGCTGGGGGCAATACGAGCAGTACTTC
TRBJ2-5 | TRBV5-1 | TRBD1 | NA | CASSFGTAQETQYF | TGCGCCAGCAGCTTTGGGACAGCACAAGAGACCCAGTACTTC
TRBJ2-7 | TRBV27 | NA | NA | CASRESRARSYEQYF | TGTGCCAGCAGGGAGAGCAGGGCTCGCTCCTACGAGCAGTACTTC
TRBJ2-2 | TRBV30 | TRBD2 | NA | CAWSVIFPSGSFTGELFF | TGTGCCTGGAGTGTAATATTTCCTAGCGGGTCCTTCACCGGGGAGCTGTTTTTT
TRBJ2-2 | TRBV11-3 | TRBD1 | NA | CASSQDRVTGELFF | TGTGCCAGCAGCCAAGACAGGGTCACCGGGGAGCTGTTTTTT
TRBJ2-3 | TRBV18 | NA | NA | CASSQGADTQYF | TGTGCCAGCTCGCAGGGCGCAGATACGCAGTATTTT
TRBJ2-4 | TRBV28 | TRBD1 | NA | CASSSGQLAKNIQYF | TGTGCCAGCAGTTCGGGACAGCTAGCCAAAAACATTCAGTACTTC
TRBJ2-4 | TRBV28 | NA | NA | CASSAGYRGAPKNIQYF | TGTGCCAGCAGTGCAGGATATCGGGGGGCGCCCAAAAACATTCAGTACTTC
TRBJ2-3 | TRBV7-2 | TRBD2 | NA | CASSFLSGGLDTQYF | TGTGCCAGCAGCTTTTTAAGCGGGGGGTTAGATACGCAGTATTTT
TRBJ2-3 | TRBV5-1 | NA | NA | CASSPEAPDTQYF | TGCGCCAGCAGTCCTGAGGCCCCAGATACGCAGTATTTT
TRBJ1-1 | TRBV6-5 | TRBD1 | NA | CASSLGQGAWNTEAFF | TGTGCCAGCAGTTTGGGACAGGGGGCCTGGAACACTGAAGCTTTCTTT
TRBJ2-1 | TRBV5-1 | TRBD2 | NA | CASSPGTSSYNEQFF | TGCGCCAGCAGCCCAGGGACTAGCTCCTACAATGAGCAGTTCTTC
TRBJ2-2 | TRBV2 | NA | few | CASAGVREGELFF | TGTGCCAGCGCCGGCGTGAGGGAGGGGGAGCTGTTTTTT
TRBJ2-1 | TRBV28 | TRBD2 | NA | CASSLLAGGSNEQFF | TGTGCCAGCAGTTTATTAGCGGGGGGGTCTAATGAGCAGTTCTTC
TRBJ2-1 | TRBV7-9 | TRBD2 | NA | CASSSPTSGYNEQFF | TGTGCCAGCAGCTCCCCAACTAGCGGCTACAATGAGCAGTTCTTC
TRBJ2-6 | TRBV7-6 | NA | NA | CASSSDRDPTSGANVLTF | TGTGCCAGCAGCTCAGACCGGGATCCCACCTCTGGGGCCAACGTCCTGACTTTC
TRBJ2-3 | TRBV7-9 | NA | NA | CASSLVHESTGQYF | TGTGCCAGCAGCTTAGTTCATGAGTCCACCGGGCAGTATTTT
TRBJ2-1 | TRBV9 | NA | NA | CASSGRQGLNEQFF | TGTGCCAGCAGCGGTCGACAGGGACTTAATGAGCAGTTCTTC
TRBJ2-7 | TRBV28 | TRBD1 | NA | CASSLSGTASEQYF | TGTGCCAGCAGTTTAAGTGGGACAGCCTCCGAGCAGTACTTC
TRBJ2-7 | TRBV28 | NA | NA | CASSAGGRGYEQYF | TGTGCCAGCAGTGCCGGGGGCAGGGGGTACGAGCAGTACTTC
TRBJ2-1 | TRBV7-2 | TRBD1 | NA | CMSGNRGQGEQFF | TGCATGTCCGGGAACAGGGGGCAAGGTGAGCAGTTCTTC
TRBJ1-2 | TRBV9 | NA | few | CASSVGTVANYGYTF | TGTGCCAGCAGCGTAGGGACTGTAGCTAACTATGGCTACACCTTC
TRBJ2-7 | TRBV15 | NA | NA | CATSPVVQGWYEQYF | TGTGCCACCAGCCCCGTAGTACAGGGTTGGTACGAGCAGTACTTC